This T cell receptor beta chain was observed in a study of shared clonotypes between healthy human individuals. Naivety among CD8 cells was defined by CD45RO negativity and positive CCR7 selection, thereby excluding terminally differentiated effector memory CD45RA+ cells. Using immunoSEQ multiplex PCR, the repertoire was profiled, and TCRdb retains in-frame clones only, with some absent. The repertoire has around 2.1 million clones, under 95% of them found once; the top ten carry more than 1.5%. Trimming cost V 4 bases and J 3 bases, with 17 bases left between them. The CDR3 sequence is 15 residues long. The germline gives CDR1 SGHTS, CDR2 YDEGEE.

This sequence originates from a man aged 18 to 29 in good health. Some clones in this sample may be carry-over from other donors' samples. The rearrangement uses TRBV5-8 and TRBJ2-7; the D gene is possibly TRBD1 (5 bases). What was sequenced was naive CD8+ T cells from PBMCs. The CDR3 is CASSGRWVGDYEQYF. The CDR3 DNA reads as TGTGCCAGCAGCGGAAGGTGGGTAGGGGACTACGAGCAGTACTTC.